Each of the 6 T cell receptor beta chains below was sequenced from the same sample in a study of cytomegalovirus exposure and HLA in healthy donors. PCR amplification relied on 60 Vbeta primers (plus 13 Jbeta primers). Repertoires were generated with immunoSEQ multiplex PCR, while TCRdb's copy carries only in-frame clones and drops some. There are about 120,000 clones in the sample; 70% to 80% occur only once, and approximately 3.8% lies in the top ten. Sequenced sample: PBMCs. These receptors came from a middle-aged man in good health and CMV-seropositive.

This chain connects TRBV15 to TRBJ1-4; a weak D match, TRBD1 (5 bases). CDR1 is LNHNV and CDR2 is YYDKDF in the germline V gene (reference sequence). Trimming left V 0 bases short and J 3 bases short, with 8 bases between. The CDR3 totals 15 residues. The CDR3: CATSREGAANEKLFF. The CDR3 coding sequence is TGTGCCACCAGCAGAGAAGGGGCGGCTAATGAAAAACTGTTTTTT.

V and J are TRBV9 and TRBJ2-3; 7 bases are a match to TRBD2. J lost 6 bases, V lost 3 bases, and 13 bases had no gene match. Per germline, CDR1 SGDLS and CDR2 YYNGEE. This CDR3 has 16 amino acids. CDR3 loop: CASSARLAQGVDTQYF. CDR3 DNA: TGTGCCAGCAGCGCACGACTAGCACAAGGGGTGGATACGCAGTATTTT.

V and J are TRBV18 and TRBJ1-5; TRBD1 agrees at 8 bases. V dropped 6 bases and J dropped 11; count of bases not matched to a gene: 15. This CDR3 is 15 amino acids long. Germline assignment: CDR1 KGHSH and CDR2 LQKENI. The CDR3 DNA sequence: TGTGCCAGCTCGCGATCGACAGGGGCCCAAGAGGCCCAGCATTTT. It yields the protein CASSRSTGAQEAQHF.

This chain joins TRBV19 and TRBJ2-3; D not resolved. V lost 7 bases and J lost 2, with 10 bases in between. The CDR3 covers 13 residues. Germline V gene lookup returns CDR1 LNHDA and CDR2 SQIVND (reference sequence). CDR3 bases: TGTGCCAGTACTCTAGGCCACACAGATACGCAGTATTTT. Its translation: CASTLGHTDTQYF. The complete variable domain, with remaining parts taken from reference TRBV19 and TRBJ2-3, reads DGGITQSPKYLFRKEGQNVTLSCEQNLNHDAMYWYRQDPGQGLRLIYYSQIVNDFQKGDIAEGYSVSREKKESFPLTVTSAQKNPTAFYLCASTLGHTDTQYFGPGTRLTVL.

The gene calls are TRBV19 and TRBJ1-3; D is ambiguous. The CDR3 is 15 amino acids. Germline V gene data show CDR1 as LNHDA and CDR2 as SQIVND (reference sequence). With 5 bases removed from V and 0 bases from J, the gap between germline ends came to 11 bases. The CDR3 region is CASSQRTLSGNTIYF. CDR3 nucleotide sequence: TGTGCCAGTAGTCAACGGACTCTCTCTGGAAACACCATATATTTT.

CDR3: CASSPDRFPTDTQYF. CDR3 coding DNA: TGTGCCAGCAGCCCCGACAGATTTCCCACAGATACGCAGTATTTT. The chain carries TRBV28 and TRBJ2-3; D perhaps matches TRBD1 (5 bases). Looked up from germline, CDR1 is MDHEN and CDR2 is SYDVKM. V gave up 6 bases and J gave up 2 bases, with 15 bases separating them. This CDR3 is built from 15 residues.